These 23 T cell receptor beta chains share one sample of origin, sequenced in a study of early T cells in non-severe SARS-CoV-2 infection. TCRdb itself ran the 5' RACE reads through MiXCR, one entry per CDR3 protein. This table has under 85,000 distinct CDR3 sequences, 10% to 15% appearing once. Sequencing used whole blood, obtained at baseline. The receptors here all came from an adult who was a healthcare worker with PCR-confirmed SARS-CoV-2 infection or an uninfected control (not recorded which). The donor label of this sample is uncertain.

The rearrangement uses TRBV2 and TRBJ2-4, with 8 bases matching TRBD2. The junction had 23 bases not matched to a gene; V was cut back by 6 bases and J by 7 bases. The length of the CDR3 is 19 residues. Germline assignment: CDR1 SNHLY and CDR2 FYNNEI. CDR3 sequence reads: CASSRTAEAGVRLSNIQYF. CDR3 sequence (DNA): TGTGCCAGCAGCCGAACCGCCGAAGCGGGAGTGCGGCTCAGCAACATTCAGTACTTC.

This clonotype was seen only a few times. The chain recombines TRBV6-1 with TRBJ1-1; TRBD1 might be the D (6 bases). CDR3 length equals 11 residues. Germline-derived CDR1 and CDR2 are MNHNS and SASEGT. Deletions cut 6 bases from V and 7 bases from J, with 9 bases between. CDR3 in amino acids: CASRQGHEAFF. The CDR3 DNA reads TGTGCCAGCAGGCAGGGGCATGAAGCTTTCTTT.

The gene calls are TRBV3-1 and TRBJ1-1; 8 bases map to TRBD1. The V gene's germline CDR1 is LGHDT and CDR2 YNNKEL (reference sequence). This CDR3 is built from 14 residues. Trimming cost V 1 base and J 9 bases; bases outside gene matches: 7. For the CDR3, the DNA is TGTGCCAGCAGCCAAGTCGGGCAGGGGGCGAAAGCTTTCTTT. Translated: CASSQVGQGAKAFF.

This sequence joins TRBV7-2 and TRBJ2-1; D might be TRBD2 (5 bases). The germline V and J ends were trimmed by 5 bases and 5 bases, with 13 bases remaining between them. CDR3 size: 14 residues. The germline gives CDR1 SGHTA, CDR2 FQGNSA. The CDR3 bases are TGTGCCAGCAGCCTCGGCCTCGGGAACAATGAGCAGTTCTTC. Protein: CASSLGLGNNEQFF.

In this sample, this clonotype turned up a few times. The rearrangement uses TRBV7-2 and TRBJ1-2; D is perhaps TRBD1 (6 bases). V lost 4 bases and J 4 bases, leaving 13 bases between the germline ends. The germline gives CDR1 SGHTA, CDR2 FQGNSA. This CDR3 has 14 residues. This chain's CDR3 is CASSYEGGIYGYTF. Written as DNA, the CDR3 is TGTGCCAGCAGCTACGAGGGGGGGATCTATGGCTACACCTTC.

In DNA form, the CDR3 reads TGTGCCGGTCACCCGGGACAGGGGGCGTCTGAAGCTTTCTTT. It is translated as CAGHPGQGASEAFF. The chain uses TRBV11-2 and TRBJ1-1; 12 bases are a match to TRBD1. CDR3 length: 14 residues. CDR1 SGHAT and CDR2 FQNNGV come from the germline V gene. Unmatched junction bases numbered 10, after V lost 11 bases and J lost 6 bases.

There are many counts of this clonotype. The chain joins TRBV5-4 to TRBJ2-1, with D unclear. Germline V gene sequence: CDR1 SGHNT, CDR2 YYREEE (reference sequence). The CDR3 contains 15 residues. The V end was cut by 4 bases, the J end by 0 bases, with 11 bases between. The CDR3 here is CASSPILSSYNEQFF. Written as DNA, the CDR3 is TGTGCCAGCAGCCCAATCCTCAGCTCCTACAATGAGCAGTTCTTC.

This clonotype was detected many times. The chain links TRBV7-9 to TRBJ1-1; tentatively, D is TRBD1 (6 bases). This CDR3 is built from 13 residues. The V end lost 8 bases, the J end lost 3 bases, and 13 bases lay between the germline ends. Germline V gives CDR1 SEHNR, CDR2 FQNEAQ (reference sequence). The CDR3 region has the DNA TGTGCCAGCTGGGCAGGGGATTACACTGAAGCTTTCTTT. Encoded protein: CASWAGDYTEAFF.

This clonotype was picked up a small number of times. The V gene is TRBV18, the J gene TRBJ2-2; a weak D match, TRBD1 (7 bases). From germline, CDR1 is KGHSH and CDR2 LQKENI. The CDR3 totals 18 residues. The V end was cut by 3 bases, the J end by 3 bases, with 20 bases between. CDR3 protein: CASSPARRDRVYTGELFF. DNA for the CDR3: TGTGCCAGCTCACCCGCGAGGCGGGACAGAGTTTACACCGGGGAGCTGTTTTTT.

The chain recombines TRBV2 with TRBJ2-1; no clear D. CDR3 length equals 14 residues. Germline V gives CDR1 SNHLY, CDR2 FYNNEI. Trimming took off 7 bases at V and 2 bases at J, with 12 bases between the two ends. This chain's CDR3 is CASTPSSPYNEQFF. DNA for the CDR3: TGTGCCAGCACACCGAGTAGTCCCTACAATGAGCAGTTCTTC.

This chain links TRBV7-6 with TRBJ1-2; D is undetermined. CDR3 length: 15 residues. Trimming shortened V by 1 base and J by 0 bases, and 9 bases separated the two germline ends. Germline CDR1 SGHVS, CDR2 FNYEAQ. The chain's CDR3 is CASSLVSGANYGYTF. Written as DNA, the CDR3 is TGTGCCAGCAGCTTAGTGTCCGGGGCTAACTATGGCTACACCTTC.

This clonotype turned up a few times. CDR3 bases: TGTGCCAGCAGCTTATCAGGTGTTGCGCAGTATTTT. It translates to CASSLSGVAQYF. This chain links TRBV11-2 with TRBJ2-3; D ambiguous. The CDR3 is 12 amino acids. Germline V lookup: CDR1 SGHAT, CDR2 FQNNGV. Trimming removed 2 bases at V and 10 bases at J, with 10 bases between.

This clonotype has just a few counts. V gene TRBV10-3 combines with J gene TRBJ2-1; TRBD2 matches at 14 bases. Germline-derived CDR1 and CDR2 are ENHRY and SYGVKD. The V gene end was trimmed by 5 bases and the J gene end by 1 base; junction bases not matched to a gene: 7. The CDR3 loop spans 18 amino acids. CDR3 sequence reads: CAISPGLAGEKSYNEQFF. CDR3 nucleotide sequence: TGTGCCATCAGTCCGGGACTAGCGGGAGAGAAATCCTACAATGAGCAGTTCTTC.

This clonotype appeared a few times. The chain joins TRBV7-6 to TRBJ2-2; D is unclear. Germline V lookup: CDR1 SGHVS, CDR2 FNYEAQ. CDR3 length: 17 residues. The V end was cut by 2 bases, the J end by 2 bases, with 15 bases between. The CDR3 spells CASSLSQAIGNTGELFF. The CDR3 DNA follows: TGTGCCAGCAGCTTATCCCAAGCGATTGGTAACACCGGGGAGCTGTTTTTT.

There are many counts of this clonotype. This chain uses TRBV15 with TRBJ1-1, with 8 bases identical to TRBD1. With 0 bases clipped from V and 0 bases from J, the junction kept 6 bases outside the gene matches. The CDR3 sequence is 17 residues long. Germline V gene data show CDR1 as LNHNV and CDR2 as YYDKDF (reference sequence). The chain's CDR3 is CATSRDPRGPLNTEAFF. CDR3 DNA sequence: TGTGCCACCAGCAGAGATCCCAGGGGGCCCTTGAACACTGAAGCTTTCTTT.

In this sample, this clonotype turned up a few times. For the CDR3, the DNA is TGTGCCAGCAGCTGGGGAGATGAAGCTTTCTTT. The encoded protein is CASSWGDEAFF. This chain connects TRBV5-6 to TRBJ1-1; D is undetermined. The germline V and J ends were trimmed by 3 bases and 7 bases, with 7 bases remaining between them. The CDR3 sequence is 11 residues long. Germline CDR1 SGHDT, CDR2 YYEEEE.

This clonotype showed up many times. The chain employs TRBV12-3 or TRBV12-4 and TRBJ1-1; D is undetermined. This CDR3 spans 13 amino acids. The V end was cut by 10 bases, the J end by 1 base, with 13 bases between. Here the CDR3 DNA reads TGTGCCACAGTAGCGACGGCGAACACTGAAGCTTTCTTT. This translates into CATVATANTEAFF.

This clonotype was picked up a small number of times. The rearrangement links TRBV7-2 to TRBJ2-3, with D perhaps assigned TRBD1 or TRBD2 (5 bases each). Germline V gives CDR1 SGHTA, CDR2 FQGNSA. CDR3 length: 14 residues. Trimming took 5 bases from V and 6 from J, leaving 15 bases between them. The CDR3: CASSGLVGPDTQYF. In DNA form, the CDR3 reads TGTGCCAGCAGCGGCCTGGTGGGACCGGATACGCAGTATTTT.

This clonotype was detected many times. The chain combines TRBV11-3 with TRBJ2-1; perhaps TRBD2 as D (6 bases). V was pared by 5 bases and J by 5 bases, with 10 bases between. Germline CDR1 and CDR2: SGHNT and YENEEA. The CDR3 is 13 amino acids. The CDR3 coding sequence is TGTGCCAGCAGCCCACGGACTAACAATGAGCAGTTCTTC. It is translated as CASSPRTNNEQFF.

The chain links TRBV18 to TRBJ2-2, with D hard to call. Trimming pared 2 bases from V and 1 base from J, leaving 11 bases between. In germline, CDR1 is KGHSH, CDR2 LQKENI. There are 16 residues in the CDR3. The CDR3 region is CASSPNGVLNTGELFF. In nucleotides, the CDR3 is TGTGCCAGCTCACCAAATGGGGTTTTGAACACCGGGGAGCTGTTTTTT.

The rearrangement uses TRBV21-1 and TRBJ1-4; TRBD1, the table's D call, was not compared with the DNA. TRBV21-1 is annotated as a pseudogene. The CDR3 has 17 residues. CDR3 loop: CASSKTGGVATNEKLFF. The CDR3 DNA reads as TGTGCCAGCAGCAAAACAGGGGGAGTTGCAACTAATGAAAAACTGTTTTTT.

V usage is TRBV3-1 and J usage is TRBJ2-2; D perhaps matches TRBD1 (5 bases). From germline, CDR1 is LGHDT and CDR2 YNNKEL (reference sequence). Trimming removed 2 bases at V and 5 bases at J, with 9 bases between. This CDR3 contains 14 residues. The CDR3 nucleotides are TGTGCCAGCAGCCAAAGGGGTACAACCGGGGAGCTGTTTTTT. Its protein is CASSQRGTTGELFF.

The chain couples TRBV11-3 to TRBJ1-1; maybe TRBD1 (5 bases). The CDR3 loop spans 13 amino acids. CDR1 is SGHNT and CDR2 is YENEEA in the germline V gene. V was cut by 5 bases and J by 7 bases, with 14 bases left in between. CDR3: CASSQTGGIEAFF. CDR3 in DNA: TGTGCCAGCAGCCAGACCGGGGGGATTGAAGCTTTCTTT.